This TCR beta chain appears in the sequencing data of a study of T-cell reconstitution after alpha-beta-depleted transplantation in children. This clonotype was picked up a small number of times. Preparation of the TCRbeta library was carried out with unique molecular identifiers. TCRdb ran MiXCR on the PCR reads and lists one entry per CDR3 protein. The table records approximately 400,000 distinct CDR3 sequences, approximately 11% of them present only once. Germline V lookup: CDR1 SGHRS, CDR2 YFSETQ. The CDR3 consists of 17 residues. V lost 4 bases and J lost 1; bases outside the gene matches: 8. Specimen: PBMCs from the stem cell graft donor, collected from the stem cell graft. The source is a human donor who donated a stem cell graft to a child with acute myeloid leukemia. The chain carries TRBV5-1 and TRBJ2-3, with TRBD2 matching 11 bases. CDR3: CASSPEPGLAGTDTQYF. The CDR3 region has the DNA TGCGCCAGCAGCCCAGAACCGGGACTAGCGGGCACAGATACGCAGTATTTT.